This TCR beta chain was captured in a study of shared clonotypes between healthy human individuals. In the study overall: Those who served as donors were a couple of women and a few men between the ages of 18 and 49. General study results and limits: About 5% was the fraction of naive CD4 clonotypes found shared across a handful of donors. Generation probability values for non-shared clonotypes were lower than those for clonotypes shared by all four donors.

Several immunoSEQ 96-well plates shared each subset's DNA, each plate a replicate. Produced via immunoSEQ multiplex PCR; TCRdb's table is partial and in-frame only. The sample shows 1,500,000 or so clones, 98% of them seen only once. About this clone itself: As yet, its antigen is unknown.

V shed 0 bases, J shed 0 bases, and the junction held 8 bases outside the gene matches. The CDR3 consists of 18 residues. The germline V gene encodes CDR1 SGDLS and CDR2 YYNGEE. V usage is TRBV9 and J usage is TRBJ2-1; 8 bases fit TRBD2. The sample consisted of naive CD4+ T cells sorted from blood. As to subset: CD45RA+ positively selected. This clonotype was sampled from a man aged 25 to 40 in good health. DNA for the CDR3: TGTGCCAGCAGCGTAGGAATTTGGAGCGGGAGCTCCTACAATGAGCAGTTCTTC. Translation gives CASSVGIWSGSSYNEQFF.